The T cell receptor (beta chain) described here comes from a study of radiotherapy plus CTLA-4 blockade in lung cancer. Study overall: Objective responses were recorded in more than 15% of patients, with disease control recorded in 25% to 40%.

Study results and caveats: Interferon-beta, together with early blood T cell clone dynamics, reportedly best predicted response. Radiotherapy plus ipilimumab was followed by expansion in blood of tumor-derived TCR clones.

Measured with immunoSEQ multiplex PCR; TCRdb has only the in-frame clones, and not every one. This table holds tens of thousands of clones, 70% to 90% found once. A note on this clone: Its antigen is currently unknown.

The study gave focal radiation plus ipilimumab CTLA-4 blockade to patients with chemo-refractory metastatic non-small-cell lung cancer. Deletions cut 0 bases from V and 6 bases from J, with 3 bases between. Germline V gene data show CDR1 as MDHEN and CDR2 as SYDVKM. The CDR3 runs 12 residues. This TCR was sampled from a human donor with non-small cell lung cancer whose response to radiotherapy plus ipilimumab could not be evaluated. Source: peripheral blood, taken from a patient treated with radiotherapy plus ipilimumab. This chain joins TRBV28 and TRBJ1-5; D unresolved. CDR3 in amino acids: CASSLWAQPQHF. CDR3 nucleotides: TGTGCCAGCAGTTTATGGGCTCAGCCCCAGCATTTT.